A selection of T cell receptor beta chains follows, all from one sample in a study of memory CD4+ T cells and cytomegalovirus serostatus. Using immunoSEQ multiplex PCR, the repertoire was profiled, and TCRdb retains in-frame clones only, with some absent. The data show roughly 28,000 clones, with around 80% seen just once and around 0.63% held by the top ten. Sequencing was done on a sample of memory CD4+ T cells from blood. The source is an adult in good health and CMV-seronegative. The CDR3 runs from the conserved cysteine through the conserved F or W. The D gene is left open where the match is weak. Clone size is given for some rows only: seen once, a few or many times, or a class if the clone is expanded.

d_gene,len,abundance,v_gene,j_gene,CDR3nt,CDR3aa
TRBD1,14,NA,TRBV28,TRBJ1-1,TGTGCCAGCAAGGTCCAGGGGGGTTGGAATGAAGCTTTCTTT,CASKVQGGWNEAFF
NA,13,NA,TRBV6-6,TRBJ1-2,TGTGCCAGCATTGAACAGGGACGGTATGGCTACACCTTC,CASIEQGRYGYTF
TRBD1,13,NA,TRBV19,TRBJ1-5,TGTGCCAGTAGTCGGGACAGGGATCAGCCCCAGCATTTT,CASSRDRDQPQHF
NA,13,NA,TRBV30,TRBJ1-5,TGTGCCTGGAGTTCAGGGGGCAATCAGCCCCAGCATTTT,CAWSSGGNQPQHF
NA,14,NA,TRBV7-9,TRBJ1-1,TGTGCCAGCAGCCGAATTGGGGGGAACACTGAAGCTTTCTTT,CASSRIGGNTEAFF
TRBD1,15,NA,TRBV19,TRBJ1-5,TGTGCCAGTAGTTCATCCGGGACAGGGAGTCAGCCCCAGCATTTT,CASSSSGTGSQPQHF
TRBD1,15,few,TRBV11-2,TRBJ1-6,TGTGCCAGCAGCTACAGCGGACAGGGGAATTCACCCCTCCACTTT,CASSYSGQGNSPLHF
TRBD2,15,NA,TRBV5-1,TRBJ2-2,TGCGCCAGCAGCTCCTATTTAGCGGGGACCGGGGAGCTGTTTTTT,CASSSYLAGTGELFF
NA,16,once,TRBV4-1,TRBJ1-5,TGCGCCAGCAGCCCCGCCGGGGGGACTATTAATCAGCCCCAGCATTTT,CASSPAGGTINQPQHF
NA,15,NA,TRBV27,TRBJ1-2,TGTGCCAGCAGCGTAGGCGGGCAGGGGACACGCGGCTACACCTTC,CASSVGGQGTRGYTF
NA,15,NA,TRBV29-1,TRBJ1-2,TGCAGCGTTGAACTCCGGGACACCTTTTCCTATGGCTACACCTTC,CSVELRDTFSYGYTF
NA,13,NA,TRBV6-6,TRBJ1-1,TGTGCCAGCAGGGCGGGGTTGAACACTGAAGCTTTCTTT,CASRAGLNTEAFF
NA,16,NA,TRBV28,TRBJ1-1,TGTGTCCTAAAAGGGGACAAAGAGGGAATGAACACTGAAGCTTTCTTT,CVLKGDKEGMNTEAFF
NA,13,NA,TRBV18,TRBJ1-6,TGTGCCAGCTCACCAGGGTTGGGATCACCCCTCCACTTT,CASSPGLGSPLHF
TRBD1,14,NA,TRBV6-5,TRBJ2-2,TGTGCCTCACTGGGGACAGGGGACACCGGGGAGCTGTTTTTT,CASLGTGDTGELFF
NA,11,NA,TRBV6-5,TRBJ2-3,TGTGCCAGCAGTTACTCAGATGCGCAGTATTTT,CASSYSDAQYF
TRBD1,16,NA,TRBV6-4,TRBJ2-2,TGTGCCAGCACCCCCAGGACAGGGTTAGACACCGGGGAGCTGTTTTTT,CASTPRTGLDTGELFF
NA,17,NA,TRBV6-1,TRBJ2-5,TGTGCCAGCAGTGGGCCATTTCGAGGGTACGTGGGAGAGACCCAGTACTTC,CASSGPFRGYVGETQYF
TRBD2,14,once,TRBV6-1,TRBJ2-5,TGTGCCAGCAAAGCGGGGGGGCTCAGAGAGACCCAGTACTTC,CASKAGGLRETQYF
TRBD1,16,few,TRBV7-2,TRBJ2-7,TGTGCCAGCAGCATATCCACCGACAGGGCCTACTACGAGCAGTACTTC,CASSISTDRAYYEQYF
NA,12,medium-sized,TRBV2,TRBJ1-1,TGTGCCAGCAAGATCGAGAACACTGAAGCTTTCTTT,CASKIENTEAFF
NA,13,NA,TRBV28,TRBJ1-6,TGTGCCAGTTATGACACGGCCAATTCACCCCTCCACTTT,CASYDTANSPLHF
NA,13,NA,TRBV19,TRBJ1-1,TGTGCCAGTAGTATGGCTTGGAACACTGAAGCTTTCTTT,CASSMAWNTEAFF
NA,19,NA,TRBV14,TRBJ1-4,TGTGCCAGCAGGCCGCGACAATTCGGACAGACAGCAACTAATGAAAAACTGTTTTTT,CASRPRQFGQTATNEKLFF
TRBD1,14,NA,TRBV29-1,TRBJ1-2,TGCAGCGTTCAGGGGGGGGCCGTCAACTATGGCTACACCTTC,CSVQGGAVNYGYTF
TRBD1,15,NA,TRBV6-5,TRBJ1-4,TGTGCCAGCAGTGCGCGACAGGGGTCGTATGAAAAACTGTTTTTT,CASSARQGSYEKLFF
TRBD1,16,once,TRBV6-1,TRBJ2-5,TGTGCCAGCAGTGAGGCCGGGACAGGTGGATTTGGGACCCAGTACTTC,CASSEAGTGGFGTQYF
NA,14,NA,TRBV5-6,TRBJ2-1,TGTGCCAGCAGCTTGGTGGGGAAAGGCAATGAGCAGTTCTTC,CASSLVGKGNEQFF
TRBD1,15,NA,TRBV10-1,TRBJ2-1,TGCGCCAGCAGAGCCGACAGGGGAACCTACAATGAGCAGTTCTTC,CASRADRGTYNEQFF
NA,14,NA,TRBV19,TRBJ2-7,TGTGCCAGTAGTATCCCGGGACTTCGGAACGAGCAGTACTTC,CASSIPGLRNEQYF
TRBD1,15,NA,TRBV28,TRBJ1-3,TGTGCCATTAACCGGGACAGGGGGCCTGGAAACACCATATATTTT,CAINRDRGPGNTIYF
TRBD2,16,NA,TRBV13,TRBJ2-3,TGTGCCAGCAGCTTAGACCAACTAGCGGTAGCAGATACGCAGTATTTT,CASSLDQLAVADTQYF
TRBD1,13,NA,TRBV29-1,TRBJ1-2,TGCAGCGTCGCCCCCGGGACAGGGGATGGCTACACCTTC,CSVAPGTGDGYTF
NA,13,NA,TRBV28,TRBJ1-3,TGTGCCAGCAGTTCAGGGGATGAAAACACCATATATTTT,CASSSGDENTIYF
NA,13,NA,TRBV2,TRBJ1-1,TGTGCCAGCAGTGACTACACAGCGGGTGAAGCTTTCTTT,CASSDYTAGEAFF
NA,14,NA,TRBV5-6,TRBJ1-1,TGTGCCAGCAGCTTGAGGGTAGGGAACACTGAAGCTTTCTTT,CASSLRVGNTEAFF
TRBD1,16,NA,TRBV18,TRBJ2-7,TGTGCCAGCTCTCGACAGGGGGCGACACCCTACTACGAGCAGTACTTC,CASSRQGATPYYEQYF
TRBD1,15,NA,TRBV5-1,TRBJ1-1,TGCGCCAGCAGCTTCCTACAGGGGGGCAACACTGAAGCTTTCTTT,CASSFLQGGNTEAFF
NA,14,NA,TRBV6-6,TRBJ1-1,TGTGCCAGCAGTCTGACCCACGGGAACACTGAAGCTTTCTTT,CASSLTHGNTEAFF
TRBD1,14,NA,TRBV19,TRBJ1-1,TGTGCCAGTAGTAGGACAGGGGTGAACACTGAAGCTTTCTTT,CASSRTGVNTEAFF
NA,15,NA,TRBV19,TRBJ2-1,TGTGCCAGTAAGCGAACCGGGAGCACCTACAATGAGCAGTTCTTC,CASKRTGSTYNEQFF
TRBD1,16,NA,TRBV11-3,TRBJ2-1,TGTGCCAGCACCTATCGGGCGACAGGGAATAGTCCTGAGCAGTTCTTC,CASTYRATGNSPEQFF
TRBD2,15,NA,TRBV7-9,TRBJ2-2,TGTGCCAGCAGCTTACTGGGGGGGAGCACCGGGGAGCTGTTTTTT,CASSLLGGSTGELFF
NA,13,NA,TRBV5-4,TRBJ2-3,TGTGCCAGCAGCTTGAAGGCAGAAGATACGCAGTATTTT,CASSLKAEDTQYF
TRBD1,15,NA,TRBV13,TRBJ1-6,TGTGCCAGCAGCTTAACGAGACAGGGCGGGTCACCCCTCCACTTT,CASSLTRQGGSPLHF
NA,14,NA,TRBV7-8,TRBJ2-5,TGTGCCAGCAGCTTAAGGGGGGGCCTTGAGACCCAGTACTTC,CASSLRGGLETQYF
NA,14,NA,TRBV14,TRBJ1-2,TGTGCCAGCAGCCAAGTGGGGATCGGGTATGGCTACACCTTC,CASSQVGIGYGYTF
TRBD1,16,few,TRBV11-2,TRBJ1-1,TGTGCCAGCAGCATCTCTTTTGACAGGGGGCAGACTGAAGCTTTCTTT,CASSISFDRGQTEAFF
TRBD1,13,NA,TRBV19,TRBJ2-7,TGTGCCAGCCGGGACAGGGGATCGTACGAGCAGTACTTC,CASRDRGSYEQYF
TRBD1,16,NA,TRBV10-2,TRBJ2-3,TGCGCCAGCAGCGATGGGTGGGACAGACTCACAGATACGCAGTATTTT,CASSDGWDRLTDTQYF
NA,12,few,TRBV9,TRBJ2-3,TGTGCCAGCAGCTCCCGCACAGATACGCAGTATTTT,CASSSRTDTQYF
NA,15,NA,TRBV7-9,TRBJ2-5,TGTGCCAGCAGGAGGGGGGACTTCATCCAAGAGACCCAGTACTTC,CASRRGDFIQETQYF
TRBD1,16,NA,TRBV27,TRBJ1-4,TGTGCCAGCAGTATCCGACAGGGGTCTGCTAATGAAAAACTGTTTTTT,CASSIRQGSANEKLFF
TRBD1,14,NA,TRBV29-1,TRBJ1-2,TGCAGCGTTGAAAAAGGGGGACAGTTCTATGGCTACACCTTC,CSVEKGGQFYGYTF
NA,15,NA,TRBV7-9,TRBJ1-6,TGTGCCAGCAGCTCCGGGGGGGGTGGGTATTCACCCCTCCACTTT,CASSSGGGGYSPLHF